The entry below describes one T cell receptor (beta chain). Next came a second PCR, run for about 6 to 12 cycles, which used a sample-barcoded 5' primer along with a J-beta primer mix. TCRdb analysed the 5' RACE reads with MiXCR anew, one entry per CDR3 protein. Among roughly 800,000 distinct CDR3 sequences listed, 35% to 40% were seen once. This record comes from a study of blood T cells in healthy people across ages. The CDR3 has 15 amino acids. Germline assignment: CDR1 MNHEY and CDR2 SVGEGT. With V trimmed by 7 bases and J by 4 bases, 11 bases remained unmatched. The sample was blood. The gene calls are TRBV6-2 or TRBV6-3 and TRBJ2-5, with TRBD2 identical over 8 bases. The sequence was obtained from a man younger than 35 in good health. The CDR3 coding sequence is TGTGCCAGCACCCTAACCCCGGGACTAGGAGAGACCCAGTACTTC. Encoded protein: CASTLTPGLGETQYF.